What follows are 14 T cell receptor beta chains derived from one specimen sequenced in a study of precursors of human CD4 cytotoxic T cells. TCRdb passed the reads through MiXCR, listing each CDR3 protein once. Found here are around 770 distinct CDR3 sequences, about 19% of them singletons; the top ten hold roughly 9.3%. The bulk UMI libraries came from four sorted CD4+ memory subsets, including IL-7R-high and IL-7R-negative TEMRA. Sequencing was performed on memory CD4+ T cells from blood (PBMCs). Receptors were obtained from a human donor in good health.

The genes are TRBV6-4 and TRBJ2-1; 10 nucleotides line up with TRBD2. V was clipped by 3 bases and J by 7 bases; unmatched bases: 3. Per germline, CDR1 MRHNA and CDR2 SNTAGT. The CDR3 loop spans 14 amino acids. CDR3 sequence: CASSELAGMNEQFF. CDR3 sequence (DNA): TGTGCCAGCAGTGAACTAGCGGGAATGAATGAGCAGTTCTTC.

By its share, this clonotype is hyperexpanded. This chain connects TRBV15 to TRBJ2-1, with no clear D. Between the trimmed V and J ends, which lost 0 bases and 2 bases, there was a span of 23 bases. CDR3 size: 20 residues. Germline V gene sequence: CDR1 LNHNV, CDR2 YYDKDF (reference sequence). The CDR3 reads CATSRDDKRSTRMPYNEQFF. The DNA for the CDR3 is TGTGCCACCAGCAGAGATGACAAGCGTTCCACCCGAATGCCCTACAATGAGCAGTTCTTC.

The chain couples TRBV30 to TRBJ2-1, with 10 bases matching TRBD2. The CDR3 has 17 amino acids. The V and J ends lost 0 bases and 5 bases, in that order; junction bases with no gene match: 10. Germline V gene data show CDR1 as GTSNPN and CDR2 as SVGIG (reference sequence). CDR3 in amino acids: CAWSVAASGSVHNEQFF. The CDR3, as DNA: TGTGCCTGGAGTGTGGCGGCTAGCGGGAGTGTACACAATGAGCAGTTCTTC.

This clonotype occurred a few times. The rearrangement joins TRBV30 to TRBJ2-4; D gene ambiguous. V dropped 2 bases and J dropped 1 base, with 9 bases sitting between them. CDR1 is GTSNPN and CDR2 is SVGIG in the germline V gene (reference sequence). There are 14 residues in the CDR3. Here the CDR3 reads CAWSISGAKNIQYF. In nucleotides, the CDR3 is TGTGCCTGGAGTATCTCCGGGGCCAAAAACATTCAGTACTTC. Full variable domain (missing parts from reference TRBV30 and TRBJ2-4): SQTIHQWPATLVQPVGSPLSLECTVEGTSNPNLYWYRQAAGRGLQLLFYSVGIGQISSEVPQNLSASRPQDRQFILSSKKLLLSDSGFYLCAWSISGAKNIQYFGAGTRLSVL.

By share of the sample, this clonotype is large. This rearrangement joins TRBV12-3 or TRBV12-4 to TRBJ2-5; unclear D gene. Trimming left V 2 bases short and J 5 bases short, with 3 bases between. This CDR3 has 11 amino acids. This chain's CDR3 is CASSLKETQYF. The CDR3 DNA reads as TGTGCCAGCAGTTTAAAGGAGACCCAGTACTTC.

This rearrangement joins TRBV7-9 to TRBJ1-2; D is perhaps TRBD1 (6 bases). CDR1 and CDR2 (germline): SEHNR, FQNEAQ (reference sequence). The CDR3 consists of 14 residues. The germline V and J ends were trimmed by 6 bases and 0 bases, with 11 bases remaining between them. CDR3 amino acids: CASRTGPTNYGYTF. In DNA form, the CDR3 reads TGTGCCAGCAGGACAGGACCAACTAACTATGGCTACACCTTC. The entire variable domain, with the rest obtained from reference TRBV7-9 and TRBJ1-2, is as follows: DTGVSQNPRHKITKRGQNVTFRCDPISEHNRLYWYRQTLGQGPEFLTYFQNEAQLEKSRLLSDRFSAERPKGSFSTLEIQRTEQGDSAMYLCASRTGPTNYGYTFGSGTRLTVV.

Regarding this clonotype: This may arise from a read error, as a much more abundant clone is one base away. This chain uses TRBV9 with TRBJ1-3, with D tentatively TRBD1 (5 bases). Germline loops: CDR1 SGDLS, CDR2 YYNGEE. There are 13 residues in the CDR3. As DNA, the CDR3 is TGTGCCAGCTCTAGGGGAGATGGAAACTCCATATATTTT. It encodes CASSRGDGNSIYF.

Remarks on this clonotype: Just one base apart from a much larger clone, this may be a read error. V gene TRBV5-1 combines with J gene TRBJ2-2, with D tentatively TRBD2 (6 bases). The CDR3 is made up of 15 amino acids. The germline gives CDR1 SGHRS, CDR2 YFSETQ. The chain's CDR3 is CASSAGPSGTEELFF. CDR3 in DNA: TGCGCCAGCAGCGCGGGACCATCCGGCACCGAGGAGCTGTTTTTT.

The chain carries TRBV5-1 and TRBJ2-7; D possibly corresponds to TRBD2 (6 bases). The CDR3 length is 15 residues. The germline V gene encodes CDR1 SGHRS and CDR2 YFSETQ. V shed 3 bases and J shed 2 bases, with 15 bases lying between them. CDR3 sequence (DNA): TGCGCCAGCAGCTCCACTAGCCCTCCCCCCTACGAGCAGTACTTC. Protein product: CASSSTSPPPYEQYF.

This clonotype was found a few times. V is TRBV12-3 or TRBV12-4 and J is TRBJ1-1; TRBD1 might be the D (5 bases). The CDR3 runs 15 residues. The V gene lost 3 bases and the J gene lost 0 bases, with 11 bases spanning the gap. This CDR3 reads CASSFKGPLNTEAFF. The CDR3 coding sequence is TGTGCCAGCAGTTTTAAGGGGCCCTTGAACACTGAAGCTTTCTTT.

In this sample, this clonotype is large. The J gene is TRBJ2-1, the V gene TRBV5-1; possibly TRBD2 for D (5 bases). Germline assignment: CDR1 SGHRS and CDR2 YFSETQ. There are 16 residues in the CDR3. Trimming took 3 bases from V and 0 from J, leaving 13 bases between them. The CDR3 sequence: CASSWASGSSYNEQFF. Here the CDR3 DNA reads TGCGCCAGCAGCTGGGCTAGTGGGAGCTCCTACAATGAGCAGTTCTTC. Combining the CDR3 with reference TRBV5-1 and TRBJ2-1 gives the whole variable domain KAGVTQTPRYLIKTRGQQVTLSCSPISGHRSVSWYQQTPGQGLQFLFEYFSETQRNKGNFPGRFSGRQFSNSRSEMNVSTLELGDSALYLCASSWASGSSYNEQFFGPGTRLTVL.

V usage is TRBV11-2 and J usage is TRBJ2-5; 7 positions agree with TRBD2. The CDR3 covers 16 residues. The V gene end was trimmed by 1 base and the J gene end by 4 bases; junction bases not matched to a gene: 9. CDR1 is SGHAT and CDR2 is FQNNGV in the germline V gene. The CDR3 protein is CASSLGLGGVGETQYF. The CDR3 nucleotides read TGTGCCAGCAGCTTAGGCCTTGGGGGGGTCGGAGAGACCCAGTACTTC.

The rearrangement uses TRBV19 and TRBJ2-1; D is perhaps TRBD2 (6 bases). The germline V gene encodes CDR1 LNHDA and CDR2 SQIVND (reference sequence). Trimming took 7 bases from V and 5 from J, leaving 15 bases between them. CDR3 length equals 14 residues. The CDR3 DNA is TGTGCCAGTACTATTCCGGGGGTCAACAATGAGCAGTTCTTC. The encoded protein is CASTIPGVNNEQFF.

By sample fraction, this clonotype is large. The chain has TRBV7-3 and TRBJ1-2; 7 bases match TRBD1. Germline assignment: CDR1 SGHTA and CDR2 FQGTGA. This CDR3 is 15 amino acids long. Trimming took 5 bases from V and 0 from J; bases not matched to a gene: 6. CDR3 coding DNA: TGTGCCAGCAGCATCGGGACAGAACCTAACTATGGCTACACCTTC. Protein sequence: CASSIGTEPNYGYTF.